The subject of this entry is one TCR beta chain. The data derive from a study of blood T cell repertoires in COVID-19. Overall study context: Both acute and convalescent COVID-19 samples were obtained from the United States, Italy and Spain.

The CDR3 is made up of 13 amino acids. Germline V gene sequence: CDR1 KGHSH, CDR2 LQKENI. With 3 bases removed from V and 7 bases from J, the gap between germline ends came to 12 bases. TCRdb's copy holds only in-frame clones and misses some; the assay was immunoSEQ multiplex PCR. The sample has tens of thousands of clones, about 86% seen once. The source of this sequence is a man older than 75 with active COVID-19. This chain uses TRBV18 with TRBJ1-1; D gene uncertain. Sequencing used peripheral blood. The CDR3 bases are TGTGCCAGCTCACCGGTTGAGGGAGTTGAAGCTTTCTTT. Translated: CASSPVEGVEAFF.